This T cell receptor (beta chain) was sequenced in a study of cytotoxic CD8 clonotypes in ibrutinib-treated CLL. Looking at the study overall: The group held roughly twelve relapsed/refractory and under 16 treatment-naive patients, with under 18 IGHV unmutated.

This table comes from immunoSEQ multiplex PCR, and its TCRdb copy is limited to in-frame clones, with some not included. This table holds 90,000 to 100,000 clones, roughly 80% found once. V was cut by 5 bases and J by 6 bases, with 7 bases left in between. The CDR3 extends over 11 amino acids. Germline CDR1 is SEHNR and CDR2 is FQNEAQ (reference sequence). The specimen was PBMCs, collected after 12 months of ibrutinib treatment. The sequence was collected from a human donor with chronic lymphocytic leukemia. The chain carries TRBV7-9 and TRBJ1-2; D unresolved. The CDR3 DNA reads TGTGCCAGCAGCCCCGACCATGGCTACACCTTC. Residues: CASSPDHGYTF.